A selection of T cell receptor beta chains follows, all from one sample in a study of technical replicates of blood from several donors. Sequencing used immunoSEQ multiplex PCR; TCRdb keeps in-frame clones, though not all of them. The profile shows 55,000 to 65,000 clones, around 97% of them singletons. Input material: T cells isolated from PBMCs. These receptors were obtained from a human donor in good health. Both conserved end residues are part of each CDR3. Each record gives: D gene, clone size, V gene, CDR3 length, J gene, CDR3 protein, CDR3 DNA. D genes are given only for firm matches. Clone size is not always given. Where it is, it says once, few, many or a class for expanded clones.

TRBD2	NA	TRBV5-1	14	TRBJ2-5	CASSLSGSRETQYF	TGCGCCAGCAGCCTAAGCGGGAGCCGAGAGACCCAGTACTTC
NA	once	TRBV6-5	14	TRBJ1-6	CASSYLGRGSPLHF	TGTGCCAGCAGTTACCTGGGCAGGGGTTCACCCCTCCACTTT
NA	NA	TRBV5-1	17	TRBJ2-3	CASLYSGLRPSTDTQYF	TGCGCCAGCCTCTACTCGGGGTTACGACCTAGCACAGATACGCAGTATTTT
TRBD2	NA	TRBV6-5	16	TRBJ2-7	CASSYHPAGGLDEQYF	TGTGCCAGCAGTTACCACCCGGCGGGAGGTCTCGACGAGCAGTACTTC
TRBD1	NA	TRBV29-1	12	TRBJ1-2	CSVERGQDGYTF	TGCAGCGTTGAAAGGGGGCAGGATGGCTACACCTTC
NA	NA	TRBV5-1	14	TRBJ1-1	CASRVAGIGTEAFF	TGCGCCAGCAGAGTGGCGGGAATAGGGACTGAAGCTTTCTTT
NA	NA	TRBV7-9	11	TRBJ2-7	CASSFLDEQYF	TGTGCCAGCAGCTTTCTTGACGAGCAGTACTTC
NA	NA	TRBV5-1	15	TRBJ2-7	CASSTTSGQLTEQYF	TGCGCCAGCAGCACGACCTCCGGACAGTTGACCGAGCAGTACTTC
TRBD1	NA	TRBV29-1	19	TRBJ1-3	CSVCLSSGQGDGPGNTIYF	TGCAGCGTGTGCCTTAGCTCGGGACAGGGGGATGGTCCTGGAAACACCATATATTTT
NA	NA	TRBV4-1	17	TRBJ2-7	CASSQGTLGASGQEQYF	TGCGCCAGCAGCCAAGGGACTTTGGGGGCATCAGGTCAAGAGCAGTACTTC
NA	NA	TRBV6-5	13	TRBJ1-6	CASSVQYNSPLHF	TGTGCCAGCAGCGTACAGTATAATTCACCCCTCCACTTT
NA	NA	TRBV5-4	15	TRBJ2-3	CASSFGGIGTDTQYF	TGTGCCAGCAGCTTCGGAGGGATTGGGACAGATACGCAGTATTTT
NA	NA	TRBV19	14	TRBJ2-5	CASSIDTGQETQYF	TGTGCCAGTAGTATAGATACAGGCCAAGAGACCCAGTACTTC
TRBD2	NA	TRBV13	17	TRBJ2-1	CASSLYASGSDYNEQFF	TGTGCCAGCAGCTTATACGCTAGCGGGAGTGACTACAATGAGCAGTTCTTC
TRBD1	once	TRBV4-1	16	TRBJ1-5	CASSQVGDRGRQPQHF	TGCGCCAGCAGCCAAGTTGGGGACAGGGGGCGACAGCCCCAGCATTTT
TRBD1	NA	TRBV2	16	TRBJ2-6	CANKKDRAAGANVLTF	TGTGCCAATAAAAAAGACAGGGCGGCTGGGGCCAACGTCCTGACTTTC
NA	NA	TRBV7-9	16	TRBJ2-2	CASSLALGANTGELFF	TGTGCCAGCAGCTTAGCGCTGGGGGCTAACACCGGGGAGCTGTTTTTT
NA	NA	TRBV6-5	14	TRBJ1-1	CASIRGRGWTEAFF	TGTGCCAGCATCAGGGGAAGGGGTTGGACTGAAGCTTTCTTT
NA	NA	TRBV2	13	TRBJ2-5	CASSSGLQETQYF	TGTGCCAGCTCCTCGGGACTCCAAGAGACCCAGTACTTC
NA	NA	TRBV5-1	13	TRBJ2-7	CASSFGQTYEQYF	TGCGCCAGCAGCTTCGGACAGACCTACGAGCAGTACTTC
TRBD2	NA	TRBV5-1	16	TRBJ2-3	CASSGPSGGHTDTQYF	TGCGCCAGCAGCGGACCGAGCGGGGGGCACACAGATACGCAGTATTTT
NA	NA	TRBV6-1	13	TRBJ2-7	CASNFQVMSEQYF	TGTGCCAGCAATTTCCAGGTAATGTCCGAGCAGTACTTC
TRBD1	NA	TRBV28	14	TRBJ1-1	CASSFGTEGPEAFF	TGTGCCAGCAGTTTTGGGACAGAGGGCCCTGAAGCTTTCTTT
TRBD1	NA	TRBV28	14	TRBJ1-2	CASSLSRGNYGYTF	TGTGCCAGCAGCCTGAGCAGGGGGAACTATGGCTACACCTTC
TRBD1	NA	TRBV7-9	12	TRBJ2-5	CASSWDRETQYF	TGTGCCAGCAGCTGGGACAGGGAGACCCAGTACTTC
NA	NA	TRBV5-6	15	TRBJ1-5	CASSPSPLGGQPQHF	TGTGCCAGCAGCCCCTCCCCTCTGGGGGGGCAGCCCCAGCATTTT
TRBD2	once	TRBV10-1	14	TRBJ2-7	CASSEQAGSYEQYF	TGCGCCAGCAGTGAGCAAGCGGGGAGCTACGAGCAGTACTTC